This T cell receptor (beta chain) is drawn from a study of response to subunit inactivated influenza vaccine. The CDR3 has 15 amino acids. Germline lookup yields CDR1 LNHDA and CDR2 SQIVND (reference sequence). V dropped 8 bases and J dropped 0; count of bases not matched to a gene: 7. Findings and limits, study-wide: The authors proposed limited new T cell recruitment per seasonal influenza vaccination.

MiXCR was run by TCRdb on the RT-PCR reads, yielding one entry per CDR3 protein. The sample lists about 530,000 distinct CDR3 sequences; 10% to 15% were seen once. Worth noting for this clonotype: The antigen is not known.

The gene calls are TRBV19 and TRBJ1-5, with 7 positions matching TRBD1. Sequencing was performed on PBMCs from blood, taken about 40 days after vaccination. The TCR comes from a man aged 45-65 years who received an inactivated influenza vaccine. In DNA, the CDR3 is TGTGCCAGTCGGACAGGACTAAATAGCAATCAGCCCCAGCATTTT. It translates to CASRTGLNSNQPQHF.